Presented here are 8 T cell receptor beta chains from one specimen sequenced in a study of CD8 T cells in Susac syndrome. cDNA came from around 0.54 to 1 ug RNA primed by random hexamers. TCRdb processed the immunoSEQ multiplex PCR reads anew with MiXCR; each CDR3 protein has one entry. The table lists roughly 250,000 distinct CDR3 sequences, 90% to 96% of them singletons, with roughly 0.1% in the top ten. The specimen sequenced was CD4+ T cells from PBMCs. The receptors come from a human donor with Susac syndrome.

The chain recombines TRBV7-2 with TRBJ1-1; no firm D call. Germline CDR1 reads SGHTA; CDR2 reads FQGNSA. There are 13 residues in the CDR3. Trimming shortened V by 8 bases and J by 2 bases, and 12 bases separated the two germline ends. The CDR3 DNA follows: TGTGCCAGCGAGACGCACTCTAACACTGAAGCTTTCTTT. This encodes CASETHSNTEAFF.

CDR3 loop: CASSPGDRGPSYEQYF. DNA of the CDR3: TGCGCCAGCAGCCCCGGTGATAGGGGGCCCTCCTACGAGCAGTACTTC. The chain has TRBV4-1 and TRBJ2-7, with 7 bases fitting TRBD1. Germline CDR1 and CDR2: MGHRA and YSYEKL. CDR3 size: 16 residues. V dropped 4 bases and J dropped 0; count of bases not matched to a gene: 9.

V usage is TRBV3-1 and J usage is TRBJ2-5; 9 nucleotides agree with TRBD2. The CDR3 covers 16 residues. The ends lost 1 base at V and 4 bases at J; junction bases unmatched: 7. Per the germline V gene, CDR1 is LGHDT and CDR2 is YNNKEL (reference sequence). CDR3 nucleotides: TGTGCCAGCAGCCAAGGAGAAGCGGGAGGACGAGAGACCCAGTACTTC. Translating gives CASSQGEAGGRETQYF.

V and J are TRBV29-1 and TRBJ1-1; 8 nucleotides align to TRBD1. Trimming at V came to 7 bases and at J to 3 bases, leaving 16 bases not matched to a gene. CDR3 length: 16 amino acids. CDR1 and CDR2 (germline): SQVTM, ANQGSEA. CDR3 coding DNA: TGCAGCGGTTATCCGTTACAGGGGGTATCGGACACTGAAGCTTTCTTT. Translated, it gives CSGYPLQGVSDTEAFF.

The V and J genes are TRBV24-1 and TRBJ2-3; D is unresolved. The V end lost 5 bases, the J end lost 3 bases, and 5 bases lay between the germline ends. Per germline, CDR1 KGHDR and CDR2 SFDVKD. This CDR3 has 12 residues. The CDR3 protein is CATSGQTDTQYF. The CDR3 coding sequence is TGTGCCACCAGTGGCCAGACAGATACGCAGTATTTT.

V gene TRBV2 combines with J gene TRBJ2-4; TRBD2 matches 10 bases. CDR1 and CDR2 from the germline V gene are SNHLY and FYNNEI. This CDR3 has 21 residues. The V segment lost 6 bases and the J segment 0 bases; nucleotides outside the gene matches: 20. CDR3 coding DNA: TGTGCCAGCAGGACTTACCTCGGACTAGCGGACCCCCAGGGAGCCAAAAACATTCAGTACTTC. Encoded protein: CASRTYLGLADPQGAKNIQYF.

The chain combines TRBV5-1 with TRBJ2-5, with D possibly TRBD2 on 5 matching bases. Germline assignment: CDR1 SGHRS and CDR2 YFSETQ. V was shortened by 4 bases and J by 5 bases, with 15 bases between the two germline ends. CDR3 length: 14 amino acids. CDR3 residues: CASSPSFGGETQYF. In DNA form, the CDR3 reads TGCGCCAGCAGCCCAAGCTTCGGCGGGGAGACCCAGTACTTC.

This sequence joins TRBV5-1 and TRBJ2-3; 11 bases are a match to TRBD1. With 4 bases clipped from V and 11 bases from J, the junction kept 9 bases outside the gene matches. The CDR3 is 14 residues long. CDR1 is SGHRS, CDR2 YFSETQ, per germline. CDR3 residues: CASSPGQGAAMQYF. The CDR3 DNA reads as TGCGCCAGCAGCCCTGGACAGGGGGCAGCAATGCAGTATTTT.